This T cell receptor (beta chain) originates from a study of blood T cell repertoires in COVID-19. The overall study: Sites in the United States, Italy and Spain provided acute and convalescent COVID-19 samples. Sources were T cells, B-cell-depleted T cells, or PBMCs; the material itself was cDNA or gDNA.

Per the study methods: Cell counts per sample came from amplifying reference gene primers. Libraries were prepared by immunoSEQ multiplex PCR; TCRdb keeps only in-frame clonotypes and omits some of them. The V and J calls and the clone size are those of that table, but D and trimming were determined from the DNA. In the table there are some 160,000 clones, roughly 85% of which are singletons. This CDR3 contains 15 residues. V lost 5 bases, J lost 5 bases, and 13 bases lay in between. In germline, CDR1 is LGHNA, CDR2 YSLEER. This receptor was identified in a woman over 75 with acute or convalescent COVID-19. The rearrangement joins TRBV4-3 to TRBJ1-6; no clear D. Sequenced: peripheral blood. CDR3 sequence (DNA): TGCGCCAGCAGCATTGGTACAGTAGATAATTCACCCCTCCACTTT. Amino acid sequence: CASSIGTVDNSPLHF.